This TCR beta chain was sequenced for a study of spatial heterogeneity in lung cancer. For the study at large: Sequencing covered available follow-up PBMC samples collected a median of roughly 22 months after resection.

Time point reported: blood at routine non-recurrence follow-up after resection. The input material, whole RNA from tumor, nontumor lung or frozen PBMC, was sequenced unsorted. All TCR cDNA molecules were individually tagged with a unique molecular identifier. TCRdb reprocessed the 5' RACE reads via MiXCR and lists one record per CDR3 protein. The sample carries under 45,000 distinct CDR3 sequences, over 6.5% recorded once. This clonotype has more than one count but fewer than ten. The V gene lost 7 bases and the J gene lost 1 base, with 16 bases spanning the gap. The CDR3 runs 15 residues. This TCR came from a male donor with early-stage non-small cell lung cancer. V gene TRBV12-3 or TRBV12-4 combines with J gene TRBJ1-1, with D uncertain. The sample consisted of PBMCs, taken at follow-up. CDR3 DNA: TGTGCCAGCATCTTTAGTGGCCACCGGAACACTGAAGCTTTCTTT. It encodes CASIFSGHRNTEAFF.